Sequencing of this T cell receptor (beta chain) was carried out in a study of blood T cell repertoires in COVID-19. Background on the study: The study drew acute and convalescent COVID-19 samples from the United States, Italy and Spain. PBMCs, B-cell-depleted T cells, or T cells were the source of the cDNA or gDNA that made up the material.

In the original analysis: Estimates of nucleated cell counts were drawn from the amplification of reference gene primers. Profiling relied on immunoSEQ multiplex PCR, and the TCRdb table lists in-frame clones only, not all of them. V and J calls and clone size are those listed in that table; D and trimming were worked out from the DNA. Of approximately 220,000 clones in the sample, roughly four fifths were seen once. Sequenced: peripheral blood. This receptor was obtained from a woman between 70 and 85 years old with acute or convalescent COVID-19.

CDR3 nucleotide sequence: TGCAGCGTTGAGCTACAGGGGAGATATAGCAATCAGCCCCAGCATTTT. It yields the protein CSVELQGRYSNQPQHF. The J gene is TRBJ1-5, the V gene TRBV29-1, with TRBD1 identical over 7 bases. This CDR3 is 16 amino acids long. Trimming took 3 bases from V and 0 from J; bases not matched to a gene: 8. Looked up from germline, CDR1 is SQVTM and CDR2 is ANQGSEA.